These 3 T cell receptor beta chains were sequenced from one sample in a study of beta chain features in type 1 diabetes. Broader study findings: TCRB CDR3 length was moderately but significantly reduced in all four CD4+ subsets of Type 1 diabetes patients.

For these receptors, no antigen is known. Sequenced material consisted of expressed TCRB transcripts (all of the isolated RNA was reverse transcribed). Profiled with immunoSEQ multiplex PCR; TCRdb holds only in-frame clones, not every one. The sample contains some 200,000 clones, 15% to 20% of which appear only once. The sample taken for sequencing was naive CD4+ T cells from blood. These TCRs come from a man younger than 40 with type 1 diabetes.

The sample holds a few counts of this clone. The rearrangement uses TRBV28 and TRBJ2-1; D assignment may be TRBD1 or TRBD2 (6 bases each). Germline lookup yields CDR1 MDHEN and CDR2 SYDVKM. The CDR3 extends over 12 amino acids. With 6 bases removed from V and 12 bases from J, the gap between germline ends came to 15 bases. CDR3 sequence reads: CASSLKGGGQFF. The DNA of the CDR3 is TGTGCCAGCAGCCTAAAAGGAGGGGGGCAGTTCTTC.

The chain combines TRBV4-1 with TRBJ2-2; D tentatively reads TRBD1 or TRBD2 (5 bases each). In germline, CDR1 is MGHRA, CDR2 YSYEKL. V dropped 6 bases and J dropped 2 bases, with 13 bases sitting between them. The CDR3 runs 15 residues. This CDR3 is CASRPGTLNTGELFF. CDR3 nucleotide sequence: TGCGCCAGCAGGCCCGGGACCCTCAACACCGGGGAGCTGTTTTTT.

The chain combines TRBV23-1 with TRBJ2-1; possibly TRBD1 or TRBD2 for D (5 bases each). TRBV23-1 qualifies as an ORF whose function is uncertain. This CDR3 has 16 residues. V shed 3 bases and J shed 8 bases, with 20 bases lying between them. The CDR3 loop reads CASSQISRDPRHEQFF. In nucleotides, the CDR3 is TGCGCCAGCAGTCAGATCAGTAGGGACCCTAGGCATGAGCAGTTCTTC.